Following are 4 T cell receptor beta chains from one sample sequenced in a study of PD-1 blockade in classical Hodgkin lymphoma. Following autologous stem cell transplantation, relapse occurred in every patient, and exposure to brentuximab vedotin varied. Profiling relied on immunoSEQ multiplex PCR, and the TCRdb table lists in-frame clones only, not all of them. The sample has about 110,000 clones, nearly 90% seen once. The sequencing used peripheral blood mononuclear cells (PBMCs), collected before the second cycle of nivolumab. The source is a human donor with classical Hodgkin lymphoma.

The chain couples TRBV30 to TRBJ1-2; 8 nucleotides agree with TRBD1. The CDR3 extends over 12 amino acids. The V gene's germline CDR1 is GTSNPN and CDR2 SVGIG (reference sequence). J gave up 7 bases and V 2 bases, and 3 bases lay outside the gene matches. This CDR3 is CAWSPTGGGYTF. In nucleotides, the CDR3 is TGTGCCTGGAGTCCTACAGGGGGTGGCTACACCTTC.

This chain uses TRBV7-2 with TRBJ1-1, with 7 bases that match TRBD1. The CDR3 loop spans 16 amino acids. The ends lost 4 bases at V and 4 bases at J; junction bases unmatched: 12. Germline values: CDR1 SGHTA, CDR2 FQGNSA. CDR3 in amino acids: CASSSRTGGYGTEAFF. Written as DNA, the CDR3 is TGTGCCAGCAGCTCTAGGACAGGCGGGTATGGCACTGAAGCTTTCTTT.

This clone was detected a few times. The chain recombines TRBV7-6 with TRBJ1-1; no clear D gene. The germline CDR1 and CDR2 sequences are SGHVS and FNYEAQ. This CDR3 region has 16 residues. V lost 1 base and J 1 base, leaving 13 bases between the germline ends. In nucleotides, the CDR3 is TGTGCCAGCAGCTTAGGCTCACAGCTGACGAACACTGAAGCTTTCTTT. This codes for CASSLGSQLTNTEAFF.

The rearrangement links TRBV5-1 to TRBJ1-4; 9 bases align to TRBD1. CDR1 and CDR2 (germline): SGHRS, YFSETQ. The CDR3 is 14 amino acids. The ends lost 7 bases at V and 7 bases at J; junction bases unmatched: 8. The CDR3 nucleotides are TGCGCCAGCTCCTCCGGGACAGGGATTGAAAAACTGTTTTTT. It is translated as CASSSGTGIEKLFF.